The 19 T cell receptor beta chains reported below all come from one sample, sequenced in a study of T cell repertoires in cytomegalovirus infection. Their specific antigens are unknown. One entry per CDR3 protein results from TCRdb running MiXCR on the reads. Of hundreds of thousands of distinct CDR3 sequences in the sample, roughly 31% were seen once. Sequences were derived from cultured CD8+ T cells from PBMCs, sampled from culture after CMV antigen stimulation. Receptor source: a human donor in good health (CMV status not recorded). Some clones in this sample may be carry-over from other donors' samples.

The chain uses TRBV29-1 and TRBJ1-2, with TRBD1 as a possible D gene (5 bases). Germline-derived CDR1 and CDR2 are SQVTM and ANQGSEA. This CDR3 region has 11 residues. Trimming shortened V by 4 bases and J by 11 bases, and 14 bases separated the two germline ends. The CDR3: CSVVGQGLYTF. The CDR3, as DNA: TGCAGCGTTGTAGGCCAGGGCCTATACACCTTC.

This chain links TRBV7-6 with TRBJ1-2, with D unclear. This CDR3 has 14 amino acids. The V and J ends lost 2 bases and 10 bases respectively, with 17 bases between them. Germline V gene lookup returns CDR1 SGHVS and CDR2 FNYEAQ. The CDR3 sequence: CASSLTRGGLLYTF. The CDR3 DNA is TGTGCCAGCAGCTTAACCCGGGGAGGCCTACTCTACACCTTC. Looking up the rest from reference TRBV7-6 and TRBJ1-2 gives the full variable domain: GAGVSQSPRYKVTKRGQDVALRCDPISGHVSLYWYRQALGQGPEFLTYFNYEAQQDKSGLPNDRFSAERPEGSISTLTIQRTEQRDSAMYRCASSLTRGGLLYTFGSGTRLTVV.

The genes are TRBV12-3 or TRBV12-4 and TRBJ1-2, with 9 positions matching TRBD1. The CDR3 extends over 13 amino acids. V shed 6 bases and J 3 bases; nucleotides not matched to a gene: 2. The chain's CDR3 is CASRRTGDYGYTF. The CDR3 coding sequence is TGTGCCAGCAGAAGGACAGGGGACTATGGCTACACCTTC.

With respect to this clonotype: The missing conserved phenylalanine or tryptophan at the end of this CDR3 makes a read error likely. The V and J genes are TRBV6-8 and TRBJ2-1, with 7 bases matching TRBD2. Germline trimming cut 4 bases from V and 5 bases from J; bases unmatched to any gene: 5. CDR1 and CDR2 from the germline V gene are MNHGY and SAAAGT. This CDR3 has 14 residues. The CDR3 region has the DNA TGTGCCAGCAGTTTAAGGGAGGGAAACAATGAGCAGTTCCTC. Translating gives CASSLREGNNEQFL.

DNA for the CDR3: TGTGCCAGCAGCTTAGCGACAGGGGCCGCCCATAATCAGCCCCAGCATTTT. It yields the protein CASSLATGAAHNQPQHF. The rearrangement links TRBV7-8 to TRBJ1-5; TRBD1 aligns across 8 bases. The CDR3 runs 17 residues. Germline trimming cut 0 bases from V and 4 bases from J; bases unmatched to any gene: 8. From germline, CDR1 is SGHVS and CDR2 FQNEAQ.

The chain joins TRBV3-1 to TRBJ1-1; 7 nucleotides match TRBD1. CDR1 and CDR2 (germline): LGHDT, YNNKEL (reference sequence). The CDR3 has 14 residues. V shed 7 bases, J shed 1 base, and the junction held 6 bases outside the gene matches. CDR3 residues: CASTRGDQNTEAFF. For the CDR3, the DNA is TGTGCCAGCACCAGGGGGGACCAGAACACTGAAGCTTTCTTT.

The chain couples TRBV19 to TRBJ1-1, with 7 bases fitting TRBD1. The CDR3 runs 14 residues. Germline CDR1 and CDR2: LNHDA and SQIVND (reference sequence). Trimming removed 10 bases from V and 6 bases from J; junction bases left unmatched: 14. CDR3 protein: CATNTGTVASEAFF. The DNA of the CDR3 is TGTGCCACAAACACGGGGACAGTGGCGTCTGAAGCTTTCTTT.

CDR3 in amino acids: CSVSWPDTGELFF. CDR3 nucleotide sequence: TGCAGTGTTTCTTGGCCGGACACCGGGGAGCTGTTTTTT. This chain uses TRBV20-1 with TRBJ2-2; the D is unclear. The V gene's germline CDR1 is DFQATT and CDR2 SNEGSKA (reference sequence). V lost 7 bases to trimming and J lost 3 bases, with 12 bases between them. The CDR3 runs 13 residues.

This clonotype came up a few times. Its ends do not fully match the called genes, so a read error is possible. DNA of the CDR3: TGTGCCAGCAGGGAAGCTGAGGGACGGTACACTGAAGCTTTCTTT. Translated, it gives CASREAEGRYTEAFF. The chain links TRBV6-1 to TRBJ1-1; D perhaps matches TRBD1 (5 bases). The CDR3 spans 15 residues. Germline lookup yields CDR1 MNHNS and CDR2 SASEGT.

This clonotype was counted at least ten times. The rearrangement links TRBV7-2 to TRBJ1-1, with 8 bases that match TRBD1. Germline CDR1 and CDR2: SGHTA and FQGNSA. This CDR3 contains 17 residues. The trim removed 4 bases at V and 0 bases at J, leaving 10 bases unmatched. CDR3 sequence (DNA): TGTGCCAGCAGCTCCCGGACAGGGTTTGGGCTGAACACTGAAGCTTTCTTT. Translation: CASSSRTGFGLNTEAFF.

V usage is TRBV7-8 and J usage is TRBJ1-1, with 10 bases that match TRBD1. From germline, CDR1 is SGHVS and CDR2 FQNEAQ. With V trimmed by 7 bases and J by 5 bases, 10 bases remained unmatched. The CDR3 loop spans 15 amino acids. DNA for the CDR3: TGTGCCAGCAAGCTTATAGACAGGGGGCTGACTGAAGCTTTCTTT. Its translation is CASKLIDRGLTEAFF.

This chain uses TRBV7-6 with TRBJ2-1, with TRBD2 matching 7 bases. CDR3 length: 19 amino acids. V lost 1 base to trimming and J lost 2 bases; unmatched junction nucleotides: 14. Germline CDR1 reads SGHVS; CDR2 reads FNYEAQ. CDR3 coding DNA: TGTGCCAGCAGCTTAGAGGCTGCTATAGCGGGCCAAGCCTACAATGAGCAGTTCTTC. Amino acid sequence: CASSLEAAIAGQAYNEQFF.

The table lists this clonotype with a few counts. This chain links TRBV10-2 with TRBJ1-1; 7 nucleotides line up with TRBD1. This CDR3 is 14 amino acids long. Germline CDR1 and CDR2: WSHSY and SAAADI. Trimming cost V 6 bases and J 3 bases; bases outside gene matches: 7. The CDR3 region is CASRLDREDTEAFF. CDR3 nucleotides: TGCGCCAGCAGACTTGACAGGGAGGACACTGAAGCTTTCTTT.

The chain employs TRBV6-1 and TRBJ1-1; tentatively, D is TRBD1 (5 bases). Germline CDR1 MNHNS, CDR2 SASEGT. The CDR3 spans 15 residues. Trimming removed 2 bases from V and 1 base from J, with 11 bases in between. CDR3 coding DNA: TGTGCCAGCAGTGAATATGGACATGCGAACACTGAAGCTTTCTTT. Amino acid sequence: CASSEYGHANTEAFF.

This clonotype showed up many times. The V and J genes are TRBV7-9 and TRBJ1-1; maybe TRBD1 (5 bases). This CDR3 has 13 amino acids. Trimming cost V 4 bases and J 4 bases, with 10 bases left between them. CDR1 SEHNR and CDR2 FQNEAQ come from the germline V gene (reference sequence). CDR3 loop: CASSSPGGTEAFF. In DNA form, the CDR3 reads TGTGCCAGCAGCTCCCCGGGGGGCACTGAAGCTTTCTTT.

This clonotype was picked up a small number of times. V is TRBV6-1 and J is TRBJ2-2; D is undetermined. The V gene lost 6 bases and the J gene lost 3 bases, with 14 bases spanning the gap. Germline CDR1 reads MNHNS; CDR2 reads SASEGT. The CDR3 has 15 residues. CDR3 sequence: CASRVRGDYTGELFF. Written as DNA, the CDR3 is TGTGCCAGCAGGGTCCGAGGCGACTACACCGGGGAGCTGTTTTTT.

The V gene is TRBV7-2, the J gene TRBJ1-2; D may be TRBD1 (6 bases). The V gene lost 4 bases and the J gene lost 0 bases, with 21 bases spanning the gap. CDR3 length: 18 residues. Germline CDR1 SGHTA, CDR2 FQGNSA. CDR3 region: CASSSTRGRLLTNYGYTF. CDR3 nucleotides: TGTGCCAGCAGCTCCACCCGGGGGCGATTGTTGACTAACTATGGCTACACCTTC.

This chain links TRBV5-8 with TRBJ2-3; TRBD1 matches at 9 bases. Germline assignment: CDR1 SGHTS and CDR2 YDEGEE. V gave up 3 bases and J gave up 3 bases; unmatched junction bases: 11. The CDR3 is made up of 17 amino acids. This CDR3 is CASSSYWTGEGTDTQYF. CDR3 nucleotide sequence: TGTGCCAGCAGCTCTTACTGGACAGGGGAAGGTACAGATACGCAGTATTTT.

This rearrangement joins TRBV6-5 to TRBJ2-5, with 8 bases matching TRBD2. This CDR3 has 16 residues. CDR1 MNHEY and CDR2 SVGAGI come from the germline V gene. Losses at the gene ends were 1 base for V and 3 bases for J; bases not matched to a gene: 7. The CDR3 DNA follows: TGTGCCAGCAGTTACTTTCCCGGGAGGGGGGAAGAGACCCAGTACTTC. This sequence encodes CASSYFPGRGEETQYF.